What follows are 12 T cell receptor beta chains derived from one specimen sequenced in a study of radiation and T cells in renal cell carcinoma. TCRdb's copy holds only in-frame clones and misses some; the assay was immunoSEQ multiplex PCR. Among nearly 20,000 clones, around two thirds were seen once, and the ten largest hold roughly an eighth. The treatment was: 15 Gy SBRT to primary tumor, nephrectomy 4 weeks later. The input for sequencing was tumor tissue, taken from a patient whose treatment included radiotherapy and nephrectomy. The receptor set was obtained from a woman in her 70s with renal cell carcinoma.

This clone was picked up a small number of times. The rearrangement links TRBV6-5 to TRBJ2-2, with a weak D call TRBD1 (5 bases). With 4 bases removed from V and 1 base from J, the gap between germline ends came to 10 bases. Germline CDR1 MNHEY, CDR2 SVGAGI. There are 15 residues in the CDR3. The CDR3 nucleotides read TGTGCCAGCAGTTCACCGACAGTGAACACCGGGGAGCTGTTTTTT. Amino acid sequence: CASSSPTVNTGELFF.

V is TRBV7-2 and J is TRBJ1-6; D is ambiguous. This CDR3 comprises 16 residues. Trimming took off 5 bases at V and 2 bases at J, with 13 bases between the two ends. Germline V gene sequence: CDR1 SGHTA, CDR2 FQGNSA. The CDR3 DNA reads TGTGCCAGCAGCGTGAGACCGAACCCCTATAATTCACCCCTCCACTTT. Encoded protein: CASSVRPNPYNSPLHF.

This rearrangement joins TRBV28 to TRBJ1-5; 10 nucleotides align to TRBD1. CDR3 size: 14 residues. Trimming removed 3 bases from V and 7 bases from J; junction bases left unmatched: 3. Germline V gene lookup returns CDR1 MDHEN and CDR2 SYDVKM. The CDR3 sequence is CASSLTGGGQPQHF. The DNA for the CDR3 is TGTGCCAGCAGTTTGACAGGGGGCGGGCAGCCCCAGCATTTT.

The chain links TRBV12-5 to TRBJ2-7; no clear D. CDR1 is LGHNT and CDR2 is FRNRAP in the germline V gene. The V and J ends lost 0 bases and 3 bases respectively, with 9 bases between them. CDR3 length: 14 residues. CDR3 loop: CASGLVLPRYEQYF. CDR3 sequence (DNA): TGTGCTAGTGGTTTGGTATTACCCCGCTACGAGCAGTACTTC. Filled out from reference TRBV12-5 and TRBJ2-7, the complete variable domain reads DARVTQTPRHKVTEMGQEVTMRCQPILGHNTVFWYRQTMMQGLELLAYFRNRAPLDDSGMPKDRFSAEMPDATLATLKIQPSEPRDSAVYFCASGLVLPRYEQYFGPGTRLTVT.

This clone was detected only a few times. The chain has TRBV28 and TRBJ2-2; 9 positions match TRBD2. This CDR3 contains 15 residues. Per germline, CDR1 MDHEN and CDR2 SYDVKM. V lost 5 bases, J lost 0 bases, and 1 base stayed unmatched. CDR3 nucleotides: TGTGCCAGCAGTCTAGCGGGACCGAACACCGGGGAGCTGTTTTTT. Encoded protein: CASSLAGPNTGELFF.

The gene calls are TRBV7-2 and TRBJ2-3, with D maybe TRBD2 (5 bases). The germline V and J ends were trimmed by 1 base and 0 bases, with 14 bases remaining between them. Germline V gene lookup returns CDR1 SGHTA and CDR2 FQGNSA. The CDR3 has 17 amino acids. CDR3 region: CASSLVGLITSTDTQYF. DNA for the CDR3: TGTGCCAGCAGCTTAGTTGGACTCATAACTAGCACAGATACGCAGTATTTT.

CDR3 nucleotides: TGCAGCGTTGAAGGTAATCGGGACTCGCACTCCTACAATGAGCAGTTCTTC. Its translation is CSVEGNRDSHSYNEQFF. The rearrangement joins TRBV29-1 to TRBJ2-1; TRBD2 might be the D (6 bases). V lost 1 base and J lost 0, with 16 bases in between. Germline loops: CDR1 SQVTM, CDR2 ANQGSEA. This CDR3 is 17 amino acids long.

This clone was seen only a few times. The CDR3 is CASSVDGQGAAGYTF. In DNA form, the CDR3 reads TGTGCCAGCAGCGTAGACGGCCAGGGGGCTGCTGGCTACACCTTC. The chain has TRBV9 and TRBJ1-2, with 8 bases fitting TRBD1. V was clipped by 0 bases and J by 7 bases; unmatched bases: 8. This CDR3 spans 15 amino acids. The germline gives CDR1 SGDLS, CDR2 YYNGEE.

The chain recombines TRBV5-6 with TRBJ1-6; 7 bases are shared with TRBD1. V shed 3 bases, J shed 9 bases, and the junction held 15 bases outside the gene matches. Germline values: CDR1 SGHDT, CDR2 YYEEEE. The CDR3 has 17 amino acids. The CDR3 sequence is CASSSHDQGGSSSPLHF. CDR3 nucleotides: TGTGCCAGCAGCTCCCACGATCAGGGGGGCTCTAGTTCACCCCTCCACTTT.

The chain joins TRBV4-3 to TRBJ2-2, with 8 bases aligning to TRBD2. Losses at the gene ends were 0 bases for V and 4 bases for J; bases not matched to a gene: 7. CDR1 LGHNA and CDR2 YSLEER come from the germline V gene. The CDR3 length is 17 residues. This CDR3 is CASSQDGAGVGTGELFF. CDR3 DNA: TGCGCCAGCAGCCAAGATGGAGCGGGGGTAGGCACCGGGGAGCTGTTTTTT.

The rearrangement joins TRBV21-1 to TRBJ1-2; the D call TRBD1 from the table was never checked on the DNA. TRBV21-1 is an annotated pseudogene. The CDR3 runs 16 residues. The DNA of the CDR3 is TGTGCCAGCAGCAAGACAGACAGGACACCTAACTATGGCTACACCTTC. Amino acid sequence: CASSKTDRTPNYGYTF.

The gene calls are TRBV6-6 and TRBJ1-2; no definite D call. CDR1 and CDR2 (germline): MNHNY, SVGAGI (reference sequence). Trimming cost V 7 bases and J 1 base, with 7 bases left between them. This CDR3 comprises 12 residues. The CDR3 nucleotides are TGTGCCAGCACCCAAAATAACTATGGCTACACCTTC. Protein: CASTQNNYGYTF.